Listed here are 6 T cell receptor beta chains from one sample, sequenced in a study of T-cell memory formation after mild COVID-19. TCRdb called the 5' RACE reads again in MiXCR, with one record for every CDR3 protein. The table has hundreds of thousands of distinct CDR3 sequences, more than 15% seen once. The sample consisted of PBMCs or a T cell subset sorted from them (not recorded which). These receptors came from a man younger than 30 who had mild COVID-19 (a few samples of this study predate the infection). Cell type and time point are not known.

In its sample, this clonotype was seen a few times. This chain uses TRBV7-8 with TRBJ1-2; D is perhaps TRBD1 (6 bases). This CDR3 has 16 amino acids. V lost 5 bases to trimming and J lost 4 bases, with 20 bases between them. Germline assignment: CDR1 SGHVS and CDR2 FQNEAQ. CDR3 sequence (DNA): TGTGCCAGCAGCCCGGTCTGGGGGGGCTTAGGCTATGGCTACACCTTC. Amino acids: CASSPVWGGLGYGYTF.

Many counts were recorded for this clonotype. This chain links TRBV5-1 with TRBJ1-5; no clear D. The germline V and J ends were trimmed by 0 bases and 0 bases, with 4 bases remaining between them. The CDR3 loop spans 14 amino acids. Germline-derived CDR1 and CDR2 are SGHRS and YFSETQ. The CDR3 region is CASSLDSSNQPQHF. CDR3 in DNA: TGCGCCAGCAGCTTGGACAGTAGCAATCAGCCCCAGCATTTT.

The chain joins TRBV7-9 to TRBJ2-5; D is uncertain. The germline V and J ends were trimmed by 2 bases and 0 bases, with 10 bases remaining between them. Germline values: CDR1 SEHNR, CDR2 FQNEAQ (reference sequence). This CDR3 comprises 15 residues. Here the CDR3 DNA reads TGTGCCAGCAGCTTATCGTTTGTGTACCAAGAGACCCAGTACTTC. Protein: CASSLSFVYQETQYF.

This chain links TRBV4-1 with TRBJ2-1, with 9 bases identical to TRBD2. The junction had 6 bases not matched to a gene; V was cut back by 5 bases and J by 4 bases. Germline lookup yields CDR1 MGHRA and CDR2 YSYEKL. The CDR3 loop spans 15 amino acids. The CDR3 coding sequence is TGCGCCAGCAGCGCACTAGCGGGCCAATACAATGAGCAGTTCTTC. This codes for CASSALAGQYNEQFF.

At least ten counts were recorded for this clonotype. The chain has TRBV4-3 and TRBJ1-5; D call uncertain. This CDR3 has 15 amino acids. Germline loops: CDR1 LGHNA, CDR2 YSLEER. V lost 4 bases to trimming and J lost 0 bases, with 10 bases between them. In nucleotides, the CDR3 is TGCGCCAGCAGCCTTAGCGCAGTTAGCAATCAGCCCCAGCATTTT. It translates to CASSLSAVSNQPQHF.

This clonotype was observed a few times. V usage is TRBV4-1 and J usage is TRBJ2-3; possibly TRBD1 for D (6 bases). Trimming removed 3 bases at V and 2 bases at J, with 9 bases between. The CDR3 is 14 amino acids. Germline loops: CDR1 MGHRA, CDR2 YSYEKL. The CDR3 protein is CASSQRTVTDTQYF. CDR3 coding DNA: TGCGCCAGCAGCCAGCGGACAGTCACAGATACGCAGTATTTT.